This T cell receptor (beta chain) was sequenced during a study of T cell responses to AZD1222 COVID-19 vaccine. Study-level information: Pooling was applied to second doses at about 4 or about 12 weeks.

CDR3 length equals 15 residues. Germline values: CDR1 SGHAT, CDR2 FQNNGV. The ends lost 1 base at V and 1 base at J; junction bases unmatched: 4. This clone was counted a single time. The antigen remains unidentified. Clones were read by immunoSEQ multiplex PCR, and TCRdb kept only the in-frame ones, dropping some. This table has about 110,000 clones, roughly 88% appearing once. Regarding the study as a whole: Just six AZD1222 recipients tested seropositive at baseline. Most donors were white British, females outnumbered males, and clonal diversity was possibly underestimated. Repertoire samples came only from after the peak T cell response.

The receptor comes from an adult in good health. The sequencing used peripheral blood, collected on day 0 of AZD1222 vaccination. The rearrangement joins TRBV11-2 to TRBJ2-7; TRBD2 aligns across 7 bases. The CDR3 reads CASSLAGGRSYEQYF. As DNA, the CDR3 is TGTGCCAGCAGCTTAGCGGGGGGTAGGTCCTACGAGCAGTACTTC.